The 19 T cell receptor beta chains listed next were all sequenced from one sample in a study of blood T cell repertoires in COVID-19 (dated by TCRdb to the early 2020s). Receptor libraries were prepared by the immunoSEQ multiplex PCR assay. In its TCRdb copy, this immuneACCESS table keeps in-frame sequences only and misses some clones. Where compared with another copy, unresolved V genes explain less than half of these, and the others have no known cause. Within this sample are fewer than 500,000 clones, with roughly 90% of them counted one time only. Approximately 1% of the sample is held by the ten biggest clonotypes. Sequenced input: PBMCs or T cells enriched from blood (not recorded which). The origin of the receptors is a woman aged 25-40 years with acute COVID-19.

The chain couples TRBV4-1 to TRBJ1-1; perhaps TRBD1 as D (6 bases). The CDR3 spans 16 residues. Germline CDR1 MGHRA, CDR2 YSYEKL. With 1 base removed from V and 0 bases from J, the gap between germline ends came to 12 bases. CDR3 bases: TGCGCCAGCAGCCAAGGCGGACAGAGAATGAACACTGAAGCTTTCTTT. As protein: CASSQGGQRMNTEAFF.

The chain joins TRBV18 to TRBJ2-7; possible D gene TRBD1, 6 bases. The germline V and J ends were trimmed by 3 bases and 0 bases, with 15 bases remaining between them. CDR3 size: 16 residues. Germline V gene sequence: CDR1 KGHSH, CDR2 LQKENI. CDR3 sequence (DNA): TGTGCCAGCTCACCCGAACAGGGCCTGCGCTCCTACGAGCAGTACTTC. It encodes CASSPEQGLRSYEQYF. The whole variable domain, remainder taken from reference TRBV18 and TRBJ2-7, is NAGVMQNPRHLVRRRGQEARLRCSPMKGHSHVYWYRQLPEEGLKFMVYLQKENIIDESGMPKERFSAEFPKEGPSILRIQQVVRGDSAAYFCASSPEQGLRSYEQYFGPGTRLTVT.

In this sample, this clone turned up once. This chain uses TRBV5-6 with TRBJ2-7; D perhaps matches TRBD1 (6 bases). There are 17 residues in the CDR3. Trimming pared 0 bases from V and 3 bases from J, leaving 19 bases between. CDR1 is SGHDT and CDR2 is YYEEEE in the germline V gene. Here the CDR3 reads CASSLGARTAVSYEQYF. The CDR3 nucleotides are TGTGCCAGCAGCTTGGGTGCAAGGACAGCGGTAAGCTACGAGCAGTACTTC.

This sequence joins TRBV7-2 and TRBJ1-2; D perhaps matches TRBD1 (5 bases). Trimming took off 2 bases at V and 8 bases at J, with 27 bases between the two ends. Looked up from germline, CDR1 is SGHTA and CDR2 is FQGNSA. The CDR3 length is 18 residues. This chain's CDR3 is CASSLPFIMGGSRKGYTF. The CDR3 region has the DNA TGTGCCAGCAGCTTACCCTTTATAATGGGGGGATCACGAAAAGGCTACACCTTC.

The chain recombines TRBV10-2 with TRBJ2-1; TRBD2 might be the D (6 bases). Trimming cost V 8 bases and J 4 bases, with 21 bases left between them. The CDR3 loop spans 16 amino acids. Germline V gene data show CDR1 as WSHSY and CDR2 as SAAADI. The CDR3 reads CASGTPLTLSYNEQFF. DNA for the CDR3: TGCGCCAGCGGGACTCCTCTTACCCTGAGTTACAATGAGCAGTTCTTC.

The chain couples TRBV4-1 to TRBJ1-2; maybe TRBD1 (6 bases). The CDR3 totals 15 residues. Germline lookup yields CDR1 MGHRA and CDR2 YSYEKL. V shed 4 bases and J shed 0 bases, with 12 bases lying between them. The CDR3 DNA sequence: TGCGCCAGCAGCCCCCGGACAGTCGCTAACTATGGCTACACCTTC. This codes for CASSPRTVANYGYTF.

The chain links TRBV7-6 to TRBJ2-5, with TRBD1 matching over 10 bases. The CDR3 length is 15 residues. CDR1 is SGHVS, CDR2 FNYEAQ, per germline. V lost 7 bases and J lost 5; bases outside the gene matches: 10. The CDR3 DNA reads as TGTGCCAGCACCGTCGGGACAGGGGTAGAGGAGACCCAGTACTTC. Translated: CASTVGTGVEETQYF.

This chain connects TRBV9 to TRBJ1-2; D is ambiguous. CDR3 length: 16 amino acids. Looked up from germline, CDR1 is SGDLS and CDR2 is YYNGEE. Trimming shortened V by 4 bases and J by 5 bases, and 21 bases separated the two germline ends. The CDR3 here is CASSPHRGQNDYGYTF. CDR3 nucleotides: TGTGCCAGCAGCCCCCACCGGGGTCAGAATGATTATGGCTACACCTTC.

V gene TRBV3-1 (or the pseudogene TRBV3-2) combines with J gene TRBJ2-2; 9 nucleotides match TRBD2. The ends lost 2 bases at V and 6 bases at J; junction bases unmatched: 7. The CDR3 contains 16 residues. Per the germline V gene, CDR1 is LGHDT and CDR2 is YNNKEL (reference sequence). In DNA, the CDR3 is TGTGCCAGCAGCCAAAAAGGCGGGGGGGCTGCCGGGGAGCTGTTTTTT. It translates to CASSQKGGGAAGELFF.

The chain carries TRBV3-1 (or the pseudogene TRBV3-2) and TRBJ2-7; a possible D gene is TRBD2 (5 bases). The CDR3 is made up of 14 amino acids. V shed 1 base and J shed 6 bases, with 13 bases lying between them. Germline values: CDR1 LGHDT, CDR2 YNNKEL (reference sequence). Written as DNA, the CDR3 is TGTGCCAGCAGCCAAGGGGGAGTCAAAGGCGAGCAGTACTTC. Protein: CASSQGGVKGEQYF.

The CDR3 sequence: CASSLDNRGFREQYF. The CDR3 DNA sequence: TGTGCCAGCAGCTTGGATAACAGGGGGTTTCGCGAGCAGTACTTC. The chain is built from TRBV13 and TRBJ2-7, with 8 bases fitting TRBD1. The CDR3 spans 15 residues. Germline loops: CDR1 PRHDT, CDR2 FYEKMQ (reference sequence). V lost 3 bases and J lost 6; bases outside the gene matches: 10.

This chain links TRBV5-4 with TRBJ1-2; perhaps TRBD1 as D (6 bases). Trimming took off 0 bases at V and 6 bases at J, with 6 bases between the two ends. Germline loops: CDR1 SGHNT, CDR2 YYREEE (reference sequence). The CDR3 runs to 12 residues. The CDR3 reads CASSLAGDGYTF. The CDR3 bases are TGTGCCAGCAGCTTGGCAGGGGATGGCTACACCTTC.

The rearrangement links TRBV3-1 (or the pseudogene TRBV3-2) to TRBJ1-6; TRBD1 might be the D (6 bases). With 4 bases removed from V and 7 bases from J, the gap between germline ends came to 17 bases. The CDR3 runs to 16 residues. CDR1 and CDR2 from the germline V gene are LGHDT and YNNKEL (reference sequence). This chain's CDR3 is CASSRRLPTGNSPLHF. The CDR3 nucleotides are TGTGCCAGCAGCCGAAGGCTCCCAACAGGGAATTCACCCCTCCACTTT.

The V and J genes are TRBV14 and TRBJ2-5; the D gene is possibly TRBD2 (5 bases). Germline CDR1 is SGHDN and CDR2 is FVKESK. This CDR3 comprises 18 residues. V shed 1 base and J shed 3 bases, with 21 bases lying between them. In DNA, the CDR3 is TGTGCCAGCAGCCAAGCGGGGTTAATGTGGAGCGGAGAAGAGACCCAGTACTTC. Its translation is CASSQAGLMWSGEETQYF.

The CDR3 protein is CASSLAGDRGGTPLHF. The CDR3 region has the DNA TGCGCCAGCAGCTTGGCGGGTGACAGGGGCGGAACACCCCTCCACTTT. This chain connects TRBV5-1 to TRBJ1-6; 8 nucleotides line up with TRBD1. After removal of 0 bases from V and 11 bases from J, the junction contained 10 bases not matched to a gene. This CDR3 has 16 residues. Germline-derived CDR1 and CDR2 are SGHRS and YFSETQ.

In this sample, this clone turned up a few times. V usage is TRBV9 and J usage is TRBJ1-1; 11 bases match TRBD1. With 7 bases clipped from V and 4 bases from J, the junction kept 9 bases outside the gene matches. CDR1 is SGDLS, CDR2 YYNGEE, per germline. The CDR3 runs 15 residues. CDR3 protein: CASSRTGGLGTEAFF. The CDR3 DNA is TGTGCCAGCTCCCGGACAGGGGGCTTGGGCACTGAAGCTTTCTTT.

This clone was counted between two and nine times. J is TRBJ1-4 and V is TRBV4-3; maybe TRBD1 (5 bases). Germline CDR1 LGHNA, CDR2 YSLEER. The CDR3 extends over 18 amino acids. Trimming pared 3 bases from V and 0 bases from J, leaving 17 bases between. The CDR3, as DNA: TGCGCCAGCAGCCATCTTCCTGCAGGGAAGGCAACTAATGAAAAACTGTTTTTT. As protein: CASSHLPAGKATNEKLFF.

This chain's CDR3 is CASSPSGTTDTQYF. The CDR3 DNA sequence: TGTGCCAGCAGCCCTAGCGGGACCACAGATACGCAGTATTTT. The V call is TRBV7-2, the J call TRBJ2-3; 9 positions agree with TRBD2. Trimming cost V 5 bases and J 2 bases; bases outside gene matches: 2. The germline gives CDR1 SGHTA, CDR2 FQGNSA. The CDR3 spans 14 residues.

This clone has a single count. The chain employs TRBV19 and TRBJ1-2, with TRBD1 matching 7 bases. The CDR3 has 13 amino acids. With V trimmed by 7 bases and J by 4 bases, 6 bases remained unmatched. The germline V gene encodes CDR1 LNHDA and CDR2 SQIVND (reference sequence). CDR3 region: CASTVDRSYGYTF. In DNA form, the CDR3 reads TGTGCCAGTACCGTGGACAGGAGCTATGGCTACACCTTC.